The text below deals with one TCR beta chain. Its antigen is currently unknown. The CDR3 runs to 13 residues. Germline V gene sequence: CDR1 SGHTA, CDR2 FQGTGA. V lost 5 bases and J lost 9, with 14 bases in between. TCRdb recomputed calls from the 5' RACE reads with MiXCR, one row per CDR3 protein. The sample lists some 5,500 distinct CDR3 sequences, 45% to 60% occurring once. Notes on the study in general: Larger-cohort validation covered only one TCR beta V-J rearrangement. Greatest tumor Treg TCR overlap was with tumor naive CD4+ cells.

V and J are TRBV7-3 and TRBJ2-1; D remains ambiguous. This receptor was taken from a female donor with breast cancer. Sequencing was carried out using memory CD4+ T cells sorted from blood. As to subset: memory CD4+ T cells, CD4+CD45RO+CD25-. This chain's CDR3 is CASSPTRDTEQFF. The CDR3 coding sequence is TGTGCCAGCAGCCCGACCCGAGATACTGAGCAGTTCTTC.